This record looks at one T cell receptor beta chain sequence and its context. Before being chosen for sequencing, patients had shown CD8+CD57+ cell expansion by flow cytometry. This specimen comes from a study of CD8+CD57+ T cells in acquired aplastic anemia. Turning to the study itself: When averaged, DNA from sorted CD4+ and CD8+ cells came to about 2.9 ug.

CDR1 and CDR2 from the germline V gene are MNHEY and SVGEGT. This CDR3 region has 14 residues. V dropped 8 bases and J dropped 4; count of bases not matched to a gene: 4. Genomic DNA, the template, was used for profiling of the TCR beta VDJ and CDR3. Using its own MiXCR run on the reads, TCRdb lists one record per CDR3 protein. The sample lists roughly 160,000 distinct CDR3 sequences, under 55% seen once, with around 2.9% in the top ten. This TCR derives from a human donor with aplastic anemia. The chain has TRBV6-2 or TRBV6-3 and TRBJ2-1; TRBD2 matches 11 bases. Sequences were obtained from sorted CD4+, CD8+, or CD8+CD57+ T cells (not recorded which) from PBMCs. The CDR3: CASRLAGKYNEQFF. The CDR3 nucleotides read TGTGCCAGCCGACTAGCGGGGAAATACAATGAGCAGTTCTTC.